The source of this T cell receptor (beta chain) is a study of shared clonotypes between healthy human individuals. Germline lookup yields CDR1 SGHRS and CDR2 YFSETQ. The junction had 5 bases not matched to a gene; V was cut back by 3 bases and J by 5 bases. This CDR3 is built from 15 residues. Details on this clone: This same CDR3 is encoded by further DNA sequences in the sample.

Data came from immunoSEQ multiplex PCR; TCRdb stores just in-frame clones and leaves some out. Of under 1,100,000 clones in the sample, 75% to 85% are singletons; the top ten hold 0.5% to 0.65%. The chain links TRBV5-1 to TRBJ2-2; 9 bases line up with TRBD1. This receptor was obtained from a young man in good health. Some clones in this sample may be carry-over from other donors' samples. The sample taken for sequencing was memory CD4+ T cells from PBMCs. Subset noted: CD45RA-negative fraction. The CDR3 spells CASSSGQGGTGELFF. CDR3 DNA: TGCGCCAGCAGCTCGGGACAGGGCGGGACCGGGGAGCTGTTTTTT. Combining the CDR3 with reference TRBV5-1 and TRBJ2-2 gives the whole variable domain KAGVTQTPRYLIKTRGQQVTLSCSPISGHRSVSWYQQTPGQGLQFLFEYFSETQRNKGNFPGRFSGRQFSNSRSEMNVSTLELGDSALYLCASSSGQGGTGELFFGEGSRLTVL.